A selection of T cell receptor beta chains follows, all from one sample in a study of T cells in Graves' hyperthyroidism and ophthalmopathy. TCRdb analysed the multiplex PCR reads with MiXCR anew, one entry per CDR3 protein. This table holds approximately 380,000 distinct CDR3 sequences, 18% found once. Material: blood. These TCRs come from a man between 18 and 29 years old with Graves' ophthalmopathy. Both conserved end residues are part of each CDR3. The order of the fields is D gene, J gene, V gene, clone size, CDR3 DNA, CDR3 protein. D genes are given only for firm matches. Only part of the rows carry a size: once, few, many, or a class if the clone is expanded.

d_call: TRBD1; j_call: TRBJ2-1; v_call: TRBV20-1; clone_size: many; cdr3_nt: TGCAGTGCTAGAGATTTTGACAGGGGGCGGCGGAGCTCCTACAATGAGCAGTTCTTC; cdr3_aa: CSARDFDRGRRSSYNEQFF
d_call: NA; j_call: TRBJ2-7; v_call: TRBV18; clone_size: many; cdr3_nt: TGTGCCAGCTCACCCCAAGAGTTCGGCTACGAGCAGTACTTC; cdr3_aa: CASSPQEFGYEQYF
d_call: TRBD1; j_call: TRBJ1-2; v_call: TRBV27; clone_size: many; cdr3_nt: TGTGCCAGCAGTTACCGGACAGGGGGCAGTGGCTACACCTTC; cdr3_aa: CASSYRTGGSGYTF
d_call: TRBD2; j_call: TRBJ2-7; v_call: TRBV27; clone_size: many; cdr3_nt: TGTGCCAGCAGTTCACAAGCGGGGGGGTACGAGCAGTACTTC; cdr3_aa: CASSSQAGGYEQYF
d_call: TRBD2; j_call: TRBJ2-3; v_call: TRBV11-3; clone_size: NA; cdr3_nt: TGTGCCAGCAGCCGAGCGGGGGGGCCTGTAGATACGCAGTATTTT; cdr3_aa: CASSRAGGPVDTQYF
d_call: TRBD1; j_call: TRBJ1-2; v_call: TRBV2; clone_size: many; cdr3_nt: TGTGCCAGCAGTGGGGTGACAGGGGAGGTTGGCTACACCTTC; cdr3_aa: CASSGVTGEVGYTF
d_call: TRBD1; j_call: TRBJ1-3; v_call: TRBV4-1; clone_size: NA; cdr3_nt: TGCGCCAGCAGCCAAAACAGGGGGCCGGGAAACACCATATATTTT; cdr3_aa: CASSQNRGPGNTIYF
d_call: TRBD1; j_call: TRBJ2-1; v_call: TRBV12-3/TRBV12-4; clone_size: many; cdr3_nt: TGTGCCAGCAGTTTATCAGGGGGCGATAAGAATGAGCAGTTCTTC; cdr3_aa: CASSLSGGDKNEQFF
d_call: TRBD1; j_call: TRBJ1-1; v_call: TRBV6-1; clone_size: few; cdr3_nt: TGTGCCAGCAGCCCTGACAGGGGGCAGGACACTGAAGCTTTCTTT; cdr3_aa: CASSPDRGQDTEAFF
d_call: NA; j_call: TRBJ1-5; v_call: TRBV12-3/TRBV12-4; clone_size: many; cdr3_nt: TGTGCCAGCAGTTTAATGTCCCCCTATCAGCCCCAGCATTTT; cdr3_aa: CASSLMSPYQPQHF
d_call: TRBD1; j_call: TRBJ1-2; v_call: TRBV12-3/TRBV12-4; clone_size: NA; cdr3_nt: TGTGCCAGCAGAAGTACAGGGGCTGGAGGCTACACCTTC; cdr3_aa: CASRSTGAGGYTF
d_call: TRBD1; j_call: TRBJ1-6; v_call: TRBV5-1; clone_size: many; cdr3_nt: TGCGCCAGCAGCTCCACAGGGGATTCACCCCTCCACTTT; cdr3_aa: CASSSTGDSPLHF
d_call: TRBD2; j_call: TRBJ2-1; v_call: TRBV2; clone_size: many; cdr3_nt: TGTGCCAGCAGGGGGGGGTATGAGCAGTTCTTC; cdr3_aa: CASRGGYEQFF
d_call: NA; j_call: TRBJ1-3; v_call: TRBV5-1; clone_size: many; cdr3_nt: TGCGCCAGCAGCTCGGACGGAACTATCTCTGGAAACACCATATATTTT; cdr3_aa: CASSSDGTISGNTIYF
d_call: TRBD1; j_call: TRBJ1-2; v_call: TRBV6-9; clone_size: NA; cdr3_nt: TGTGCCAGCAGTTTCTACTCGGGACAGGCCCTCTATGGCTACACCTTC; cdr3_aa: CASSFYSGQALYGYTF
d_call: NA; j_call: TRBJ2-7; v_call: TRBV20-1; clone_size: NA; cdr3_nt: TGCAGTGCTAGAGGGGAAAGGGCGAACGAGCAGTACTTC; cdr3_aa: CSARGERANEQYF
d_call: NA; j_call: TRBJ2-5; v_call: TRBV20-1; clone_size: few; cdr3_nt: TGCAGTGCTAGTTCAGGGTACCAAGAGACCCAGTACTTC; cdr3_aa: CSASSGYQETQYF
d_call: TRBD1; j_call: TRBJ1-1; v_call: TRBV19; clone_size: few; cdr3_nt: TGTGCCAGTAATGACAGGGGGGGGACTGAAGCTTTCTTT; cdr3_aa: CASNDRGGTEAFF
d_call: NA; j_call: TRBJ1-2; v_call: TRBV11-2; clone_size: many; cdr3_nt: TGTGCCAGCAGCTTAGGGGCGGGGGTTAACTATGGCTACACCTTC; cdr3_aa: CASSLGAGVNYGYTF
d_call: TRBD2; j_call: TRBJ2-2; v_call: TRBV5-1; clone_size: NA; cdr3_nt: TGCGCCAGCTCACCCCTGGCTAGCGGGGGACTCACCGGGGAGCTGTTTTTT; cdr3_aa: CASSPLASGGLTGELFF
d_call: TRBD1; j_call: TRBJ1-2; v_call: TRBV7-9; clone_size: NA; cdr3_nt: TGTGCCAGCAGCCCCCCTTTAAGGGACAGACTTCGGGGAGGCTACACCTTC; cdr3_aa: CASSPPLRDRLRGGYTF
d_call: TRBD2; j_call: TRBJ2-1; v_call: TRBV28; clone_size: NA; cdr3_nt: TGTGCCAGCAGTCCCCCCAAGCGGGGGGGCTTCAACAATGAGCAGTTCTTC; cdr3_aa: CASSPPKRGGFNNEQFF
d_call: TRBD2; j_call: TRBJ2-2; v_call: TRBV2; clone_size: many; cdr3_nt: TGTGCCGGCCGGGGACTAGCCCTCACCGGGGAGCTGTTTTTT; cdr3_aa: CAGRGLALTGELFF
d_call: NA; j_call: TRBJ2-3; v_call: TRBV18; clone_size: NA; cdr3_nt: TGTGCCAGCTCAGGGCCCCGGGACGGCACAGATACGCAGTATTTT; cdr3_aa: CASSGPRDGTDTQYF
d_call: TRBD1; j_call: TRBJ2-1; v_call: TRBV7-9; clone_size: many; cdr3_nt: TGTGCCAGCAGCCTAGACTTGACAGGGGTTGGCAATGAGCAGTTCTTC; cdr3_aa: CASSLDLTGVGNEQFF
d_call: TRBD1; j_call: TRBJ2-5; v_call: TRBV5-1; clone_size: NA; cdr3_nt: TGCGCCAGCAGCTTGCGGGGACAGGCCGAAGAGACCCAGTACTTC; cdr3_aa: CASSLRGQAEETQYF
d_call: TRBD1; j_call: TRBJ1-2; v_call: TRBV6-1; clone_size: NA; cdr3_nt: TGTGCCAGCTGGGGTGACGGCAGGGGGGTACATGGCTACACCTTC; cdr3_aa: CASWGDGRGVHGYTF
d_call: TRBD1; j_call: TRBJ1-5; v_call: TRBV6-1; clone_size: NA; cdr3_nt: TGTGCCTCTACAGGGGGGGGCAATCAGCCCCAGCATTTT; cdr3_aa: CASTGGGNQPQHF
d_call: TRBD1; j_call: TRBJ1-2; v_call: TRBV9; clone_size: NA; cdr3_nt: TGTGCCAGCAGCAACCAGGGGGTGAATGGCTACACCTTC; cdr3_aa: CASSNQGVNGYTF
d_call: TRBD1; j_call: TRBJ1-2; v_call: TRBV10-3; clone_size: NA; cdr3_nt: TGTGCCATCAGTACTCCGGGACAGACTAACTATGGCTACACCTTC; cdr3_aa: CAISTPGQTNYGYTF
d_call: TRBD1; j_call: TRBJ1-1; v_call: TRBV24-1; clone_size: NA; cdr3_nt: TGTGCCACCAGTGATTCGGGATGGACAGGGTGGACTGAAGCTTTCTTT; cdr3_aa: CATSDSGWTGWTEAFF
d_call: TRBD2; j_call: TRBJ2-5; v_call: TRBV20-1; clone_size: NA; cdr3_nt: TGCAGTGCTAGAGTCCCGGGGGGGCTTGAGACCCAGTACTTC; cdr3_aa: CSARVPGGLETQYF
d_call: NA; j_call: TRBJ2-7; v_call: TRBV7-9; clone_size: few; cdr3_nt: TGTGCCAGCAGCTCGCAGGGGCAGGAGTACTTC; cdr3_aa: CASSSQGQEYF
d_call: NA; j_call: TRBJ2-3; v_call: TRBV29-1; clone_size: few; cdr3_nt: TGCAGCGTTACCAGCACAGATACGCAGTATTTT; cdr3_aa: CSVTSTDTQYF
d_call: NA; j_call: TRBJ2-1; v_call: TRBV5-1; clone_size: NA; cdr3_nt: TGCGCCAGCAGCTCACAGGGTGATCGCAATGAGCAGTTCTTC; cdr3_aa: CASSSQGDRNEQFF
d_call: TRBD2; j_call: TRBJ2-3; v_call: TRBV7-9; clone_size: many; cdr3_nt: TGTGCCAGCAGCGCAGGCGGGGGGATCAGCACAGATACGCAGTATTTT; cdr3_aa: CASSAGGGISTDTQYF
d_call: NA; j_call: TRBJ1-1; v_call: TRBV6-1; clone_size: NA; cdr3_nt: TGTGCCAGCAGTCAGGGACCTGAAGCTTTCTTT; cdr3_aa: CASSQGPEAFF
d_call: NA; j_call: TRBJ2-5; v_call: TRBV12-3/TRBV12-4; clone_size: many; cdr3_nt: TGTGCCAGCGGACACCGGAACCAAGAGACCCAGTACTTC; cdr3_aa: CASGHRNQETQYF
d_call: TRBD2; j_call: TRBJ2-3; v_call: TRBV7-9; clone_size: NA; cdr3_nt: TGTGCCAGCAGCTACCGACTAGCGGGGCAAGATACGCAGTATTTT; cdr3_aa: CASSYRLAGQDTQYF
d_call: TRBD2; j_call: TRBJ2-3; v_call: TRBV6-2/TRBV6-3; clone_size: NA; cdr3_nt: TGTGCCAGCGGGACTAGCGGGGGGGCCCGTACGCAGTATTTT; cdr3_aa: CASGTSGGARTQYF
d_call: TRBD2; j_call: TRBJ2-1; v_call: TRBV28; clone_size: once; cdr3_nt: TGTGCCAGCAATTTGAGCGGGAGGTCGAGTGAGCAGTTCTTC; cdr3_aa: CASNLSGRSSEQFF
d_call: NA; j_call: TRBJ1-3; v_call: TRBV3-1; clone_size: NA; cdr3_nt: TGTGCCAGCAGCCGGAAATCGTCTGGAAACACCACATATTTT; cdr3_aa: CASSRKSSGNTTYF
d_call: TRBD1; j_call: TRBJ1-5; v_call: TRBV12-3/TRBV12-4; clone_size: many; cdr3_nt: TGTGCCAGCACCAGGGGGGGCAGGCAGCCCCAGCATTTT; cdr3_aa: CASTRGGRQPQHF
d_call: TRBD1; j_call: TRBJ2-3; v_call: TRBV5-6; clone_size: NA; cdr3_nt: TGTGCCAGCAGCTGGGGACAGGGCGTTGATACGCAGTATTTT; cdr3_aa: CASSWGQGVDTQYF
d_call: NA; j_call: TRBJ2-5; v_call: TRBV6-1; clone_size: many; cdr3_nt: TGTGCCAGCAGTGATGGTAGCGTAGAGACCCAGTACTTC; cdr3_aa: CASSDGSVETQYF
d_call: TRBD2; j_call: TRBJ2-3; v_call: TRBV20-1; clone_size: NA; cdr3_nt: TGCAGTGCTAGGATTCTAGCGGGTATAACTAGCACAGATACGCAGTATTTT; cdr3_aa: CSARILAGITSTDTQYF
d_call: TRBD1; j_call: TRBJ2-7; v_call: TRBV6-1; clone_size: NA; cdr3_nt: TGTGCCAGCAGCCCTGGTGCCGGGACAGGGTCCTACGAGCAGTACTTC; cdr3_aa: CASSPGAGTGSYEQYF
d_call: TRBD1; j_call: TRBJ1-4; v_call: TRBV4-1; clone_size: once; cdr3_nt: TGCGCCAGCAGCCAATGGGCGACAGGGAGGATGAATGAAAAACTGTTTTTT; cdr3_aa: CASSQWATGRMNEKLFF
d_call: NA; j_call: TRBJ2-7; v_call: TRBV7-2; clone_size: NA; cdr3_nt: TGTGCCAGCAGCAACATCGCCTACGAGCAGTACTTC; cdr3_aa: CASSNIAYEQYF
d_call: NA; j_call: TRBJ1-1; v_call: TRBV20-1; clone_size: many; cdr3_nt: TGCAGTGTCGGGGGGCGGGCTTTCTTT; cdr3_aa: CSVGGRAFF
d_call: TRBD1; j_call: TRBJ1-1; v_call: TRBV7-9; clone_size: many; cdr3_nt: TGTGCCAGCAGCTTAGACAGGGGGCTCTCTGAAGCTTTCTTT; cdr3_aa: CASSLDRGLSEAFF
d_call: NA; j_call: TRBJ2-7; v_call: TRBV27; clone_size: many; cdr3_nt: TGTGCCAGCAGTCCGACGGACAGCAGCTACGAGCAGTACTTC; cdr3_aa: CASSPTDSSYEQYF
d_call: TRBD1; j_call: TRBJ2-7; v_call: TRBV4-1; clone_size: few; cdr3_nt: TGCGCCAGCAGCCACTCTAGGAAGGGACAGGGTTACTACGAGCAGTACTTC; cdr3_aa: CASSHSRKGQGYYEQYF